What follows are 14 T cell receptor beta chains derived from one specimen sequenced in a study of cytomegalovirus exposure and HLA in healthy donors. Sequencing was performed with immunoSEQ multiplex PCR; in TCRdb, only in-frame clones are kept and a portion is missing. The sample lists 65,000 to 80,000 clones, approximately 94% seen once, with about 3.6% in the top ten. The sequenced sample consisted of PBMCs. The receptor source for this set is a woman younger than 30 in good health and CMV-seropositive.

This chain links TRBV7-6 with TRBJ2-3; 14 nucleotides align to TRBD2. Per the germline V gene, CDR1 is SGHVS and CDR2 is FNYEAQ. V lost 5 bases and J lost 0; bases outside the gene matches: 4. The CDR3 totals 17 residues. The CDR3 loop is CASSTTSGRASTDTQYF. The CDR3 region has the DNA TGTGCCAGCAGCACGACTAGCGGGAGGGCTAGCACAGATACGCAGTATTTT.

In DNA, the CDR3 is TGCGCCAGCCAACTTTTCGGACAGCCATCGACCGGGGAGCTGTTTTTT. The encoded protein is CASQLFGQPSTGELFF. The rearrangement joins TRBV5-1 to TRBJ2-2; a possible D gene is TRBD1 (6 bases). The CDR3 has 16 amino acids. Trimming stripped 7 bases from V and 5 bases from J, with 21 bases between. Looked up from germline, CDR1 is SGHRS and CDR2 is YFSETQ. Based on the CDR3 plus reference TRBV5-1 and TRBJ2-2, the full variable domain is KAGVTQTPRYLIKTRGQQVTLSCSPISGHRSVSWYQQTPGQGLQFLFEYFSETQRNKGNFPGRFSGRQFSNSRSEMNVSTLELGDSALYLCASQLFGQPSTGELFFGEGSRLTVL.

This sequence joins TRBV29-1 and TRBJ2-3; 14 nucleotides match TRBD2. Germline CDR1 is SQVTM and CDR2 is ANQGSEA. With 5 bases clipped from V and 4 bases from J, the junction kept 17 bases outside the gene matches. CDR3 size: 19 residues. The CDR3, as DNA: TGCAGCGTTTATGGCAGTCGGGCCAGACTAGCGGGAGGGCCAGATACGCAGTATTTT. Its translation is CSVYGSRARLAGGPDTQYF.

This clone appeared a few times. V usage is TRBV28 and J usage is TRBJ2-7, with 12 bases identical to TRBD1. This CDR3 has 16 amino acids. The germline V gene encodes CDR1 MDHEN and CDR2 SYDVKM. V lost 4 bases, J lost 7 bases, and 11 bases stayed unmatched. The DNA of the CDR3 is TGTGCCAGCAGTTCACGCCGGGACAGGGGGCGTCGTGAGCAGTACTTC. Protein: CASSSRRDRGRREQYF. Using reference TRBV28 and TRBJ2-7 for the parts outside the CDR3, the full variable domain is DVKVTQSSRYLVKRTGEKVFLECVQDMDHENMFWYRQDPGLGLRLIYFSYDVKMKEKGDIPEGYSVSREKKERFSLILESASTNQTSMYLCASSSRRDRGRREQYFGPGTRLTVT.

The chain combines TRBV27 with TRBJ2-2; 8 positions match TRBD1. The CDR3 runs 14 residues. Germline lookup yields CDR1 MNHEY and CDR2 SMNVEV (reference sequence). J gave up 7 bases and V 7 bases, and 8 bases lay outside the gene matches. Here the CDR3 DNA reads TGTGCCAGCACTATTCAGGGGGCGAGCGGGGAGCTGTTTTTT. Amino acids: CASTIQGASGELFF.

The chain couples TRBV7-2 to TRBJ1-2, with D maybe TRBD1 (6 bases). The V and J ends lost 6 bases and 5 bases respectively, with 13 bases between them. This CDR3 is 13 amino acids long. Germline V lookup: CDR1 SGHTA, CDR2 FQGNSA. The CDR3 DNA reads TGTGCCAGCAGGAACAGGGAAAGATATGGCTACACCTTC. Residues: CASRNRERYGYTF.

This clone was seen only a few times. The rearrangement joins TRBV29-1 to TRBJ1-5; D perhaps matches TRBD1 (5 bases). This CDR3 contains 14 residues. Germline V lookup: CDR1 SQVTM, CDR2 ANQGSEA. The ends were cut back, 6 bases at V and 7 bases at J, with 19 bases in the middle. As DNA, the CDR3 is TGCAGCGTGGATACGACTGGTCAGGGACAGCCCCAGCATTTT. As protein: CSVDTTGQGQPQHF. Supplemented by reference TRBV29-1 and TRBJ1-5, the full variable domain reads SAVISQKPSRDICQRGTSLTIQCQVDSQVTMMFWYRQQPGQSLTLIATANQGSEATYESGFVIDKFPISRPNLTFSTLTVSNMSPEDSSIYLCSVDTTGQGQPQHFGDGTRLSIL.

The genes are TRBV29-1 and TRBJ1-3; D is unresolved. CDR3 length equals 11 residues. The germline V gene encodes CDR1 SQVTM and CDR2 ANQGSEA. The V gene lost 2 bases and the J gene lost 6 bases, with 5 bases spanning the gap. CDR3 in DNA: TGCAGCGTTGAAAGCGAAAACACCATATATTTT. Its translation is CSVESENTIYF.

The chain is built from TRBV7-3 and TRBJ2-7, with TRBD2 identical over 8 bases. The CDR3 totals 15 residues. CDR1 is SGHTA, CDR2 FQGTGA, per germline. V dropped 4 bases and J dropped 6; count of bases not matched to a gene: 11. CDR3 nucleotides: TGTGCCAGCAGCTCACAACTAGCGGCTTTTATCGAGCAGTACTTC. Its translation is CASSSQLAAFIEQYF.

The chain has TRBV11-1 and TRBJ2-5; perhaps TRBD2 as D (6 bases). The CDR3 covers 13 residues. V dropped 4 bases and J dropped 5 bases, with 11 bases sitting between them. Germline CDR1 is SGHAT and CDR2 is FQDESV (reference sequence). This chain's CDR3 is CASSSGVRETQYF. The CDR3 nucleotides read TGTGCCAGCAGCTCGGGGGTGCGGGAGACCCAGTACTTC.

This clone was recorded only once. The chain combines TRBV7-2 with TRBJ1-3; maybe TRBD1 (6 bases). Germline CDR1 and CDR2: SGHTA and FQGNSA. The CDR3 consists of 16 residues. The V and J ends lost 4 bases and 4 bases respectively, with 17 bases between them. The CDR3 sequence: CASSSLQGKWGNTIYF. The CDR3, as DNA: TGTGCCAGCAGCTCCCTCCAGGGGAAGTGGGGAAACACCATATATTTT. Complete variable domain (other parts from reference TRBV7-2 and TRBJ1-3): GAGVSQSPSNKVTEKGKDVELRCDPISGHTALYWYRQSLGQGLEFLIYFQGNSAPDKSGLPSDRFSAERTGGSVSTLTIQRTQQEDSAVYLCASSSLQGKWGNTIYFGEGSWLTVV.

V is TRBV9 and J is TRBJ2-3; maybe TRBD1 (6 bases). Germline CDR1 reads SGDLS; CDR2 reads YYNGEE. The CDR3 runs 15 residues. V lost 4 bases to trimming and J lost 3 bases, with 15 bases between them. In nucleotides, the CDR3 is TGTGCCAGCAGCTGGGGGCGGGCCTTGACAGATACGCAGTATTTT. As protein: CASSWGRALTDTQYF. The entire variable domain, with the rest obtained from reference TRBV9 and TRBJ2-3, is as follows: DSGVTQTPKHLITATGQRVTLRCSPRSGDLSVYWYQQSLDQGLQFLIQYYNGEERAKGNILERFSAQQFPDLHSELNLSSLELGDSALYFCASSWGRALTDTQYFGPGTRLTVL.

This chain uses TRBV7-9 with TRBJ2-3; maybe TRBD2 (6 bases). Germline V gene sequence: CDR1 SEHNR, CDR2 FQNEAQ (reference sequence). CDR3 length: 14 residues. V was pared by 3 bases and J by 6 bases, with 13 bases between. CDR3 nucleotide sequence: TGTGCCAGCAGCTTGGACGGGGGTTCCGATACGCAGTATTTT. Translating gives CASSLDGGSDTQYF.

V and J are TRBV4-1 and TRBJ1-6; TRBD1 agrees at 7 bases. Germline CDR1 is MGHRA and CDR2 is YSYEKL. There are 15 residues in the CDR3. With 0 bases clipped from V and 7 bases from J, the junction kept 3 bases outside the gene matches. The CDR3 DNA is TGCGCCAGCAGCCAAGATCAGACAGGGAATTCACCCCTCCACTTT. Translating it yields CASSQDQTGNSPLHF.